This TCR beta chain appears in the sequencing data of a study of cytomegalovirus exposure and HLA in healthy donors. Looking at the study overall: HLA-typed donors contributed about 85 million unique TCRs, which were held in an early data release.

With 60 Vbeta and 13 Jbeta primers, the PCR was carried out. The data were produced by immunoSEQ multiplex PCR, yet TCRdb's version contains in-frame clones alone and is incomplete. This sample has around 90,000 clones, with around 76% found just once. The junction had 8 bases not matched to a gene; V was cut back by 0 bases and J by 7 bases. There are 16 residues in the CDR3. Per germline, CDR1 SGHRS and CDR2 YFSETQ. Donors consisted of healthy bone marrow donors. The V gene is TRBV5-1, the J gene TRBJ2-7; 12 bases align to TRBD2. The sample consisted of PBMCs. The TCR originated in a young man in good health and CMV-seronegative. CDR3 DNA sequence: TGCGCCAGCAGCTTGGGACTAGCGGGGGCCCTAGATGAGCAGTACTTC. Protein sequence: CASSLGLAGALDEQYF.